The 28 T cell receptor beta chains listed next were all sequenced from one sample in a study of early T cells in non-severe SARS-CoV-2 infection. A single record per CDR3 protein comes from TCRdb applying MiXCR to the 5' RACE reads. Of roughly 63,000 distinct CDR3 sequences in the sample, around an eighth were seen once. The specimen sequenced was whole blood. All receptors come from an adult who was a healthcare worker with PCR-confirmed SARS-CoV-2 infection or an uninfected control (not recorded which).

This clonotype was picked up many times. The chain has TRBV27 and TRBJ1-6; D not certain. Trimming removed 3 bases from V and 3 bases from J, with 6 bases in between. Germline-derived CDR1 and CDR2 are MNHEY and SMNVEV (reference sequence). The CDR3 runs 14 residues. CDR3 residues: CASSLVIYNSPLHF. The CDR3 DNA is TGTGCCAGCAGTTTGGTAATCTATAATTCACCCCTCCACTTT.

At least ten counts were recorded for this clonotype. V usage is TRBV18 and J usage is TRBJ1-1, with 9 positions matching TRBD1. The V segment lost 2 bases and the J segment 5 bases; nucleotides outside the gene matches: 3. Germline CDR1 is KGHSH and CDR2 is LQKENI. This CDR3 has 14 residues. The CDR3 is CASSPETGGTEAFF. The CDR3 region has the DNA TGTGCCAGCTCACCAGAGACAGGGGGAACTGAAGCTTTCTTT. The full variable domain, rest sourced from reference TRBV18 and TRBJ1-1, is NAGVMQNPRHLVRRRGQEARLRCSPMKGHSHVYWYRQLPEEGLKFMVYLQKENIIDESGMPKERFSAEFPKEGPSILRIQQVVRGDSAAYFCASSPETGGTEAFFGQGTRLTVV.

This sequence joins TRBV27 and TRBJ2-1; tentative D call: TRBD2 (5 bases). CDR1 and CDR2 (germline): MNHEY, SMNVEV (reference sequence). This CDR3 contains 12 residues. Trimming removed 7 bases from V and 5 bases from J, with 9 bases in between. CDR3: CASTRRDNEQFF. The DNA of the CDR3 is TGTGCCAGCACCCGGCGGGACAATGAGCAGTTCTTC.

There are a few counts of this clonotype. This chain joins TRBV20-1 and TRBJ1-1; D unclear. Germline CDR1 is DFQATT and CDR2 is SNEGSKA (reference sequence). The V end was cut by 3 bases, the J end by 1 base, with 6 bases between. The CDR3 loop spans 12 amino acids. CDR3 amino acids: CSASGQNTEAFF. Written as DNA, the CDR3 is TGCAGTGCTAGTGGCCAGAACACTGAAGCTTTCTTT.

The genes are TRBV28 and TRBJ2-2; D possibly corresponds to TRBD2 (5 bases). The germline V and J ends were trimmed by 1 base and 2 bases, with 8 bases remaining between them. CDR1 is MDHEN, CDR2 SYDVKM, per germline. The CDR3 covers 15 residues. CDR3 sequence: CASSLYPGNTGELFF. The CDR3 bases are TGTGCCAGCAGTTTATATCCGGGAAACACCGGGGAGCTGTTTTTT. Supplemented by reference TRBV28 and TRBJ2-2, the full variable domain reads DVKVTQSSRYLVKRTGEKVFLECVQDMDHENMFWYRQDPGLGLRLIYFSYDVKMKEKGDIPEGYSVSREKKERFSLILESASTNQTSMYLCASSLYPGNTGELFFGEGSRLTVL.

A few counts support this clonotype. The chain carries TRBV7-3 and TRBJ2-2; D not resolved. V was pared by 5 bases and J by 7 bases, with 11 bases between. Germline CDR1 SGHTA, CDR2 FQGTGA. The CDR3 loop spans 13 amino acids. This CDR3 is CASSPRMVGELFF. CDR3 sequence (DNA): TGTGCCAGCAGCCCACGAATGGTCGGGGAGCTGTTTTTT.

In this sample, this clonotype turned up a few times. The rearrangement uses TRBV2 and TRBJ2-2, with TRBD1 matching over 11 bases. The germline V gene encodes CDR1 SNHLY and CDR2 FYNNEI. Trimming removed 3 bases from V and 6 bases from J; junction bases left unmatched: 6. The CDR3 spans 16 residues. DNA for the CDR3: TGTGCCAGCAGTGAGCCACTGGGACAGGGGGCCGGGGAGCTGTTTTTT. Translation gives CASSEPLGQGAGELFF.

This chain connects TRBV19 to TRBJ2-5; TRBD2 might be the D (5 bases). CDR1 and CDR2 from the germline V gene are LNHDA and SQIVND (reference sequence). The length of the CDR3 is 15 residues. Trimming took off 2 bases at V and 0 bases at J, with 10 bases between the two ends. The CDR3 DNA reads TGTGCCAGTAGTATAACGGGAACCTACCAAGAGACCCAGTACTTC. Amino acids: CASSITGTYQETQYF.

The rearrangement uses TRBV9 and TRBJ1-1, with TRBD1 matching over 9 bases. After removal of 4 bases from V and 7 bases from J, the junction contained 5 bases not matched to a gene. CDR1 is SGDLS, CDR2 YYNGEE, per germline. This CDR3 has 13 amino acids. This chain's CDR3 is CASSSTDRGEAFF. As DNA, the CDR3 is TGTGCCAGCAGCTCCACGGACAGGGGTGAAGCTTTCTTT.

The rearrangement links TRBV7-3 to TRBJ2-5; 8 bases line up with TRBD2. Per the germline V gene, CDR1 is SGHTA and CDR2 is FQGTGA. The CDR3 covers 14 residues. J lost 5 bases, V lost 2 bases, and 4 bases had no gene match. The CDR3 sequence is CASSLGGTSETQYF. CDR3 nucleotide sequence: TGTGCCAGCAGCTTAGGTGGGACTAGTGAGACCCAGTACTTC.

The J gene is TRBJ2-7, the V gene TRBV12-3 or TRBV12-4; unclear D gene. Trimming pared 5 bases from V and 6 bases from J, leaving 8 bases between. This CDR3 is built from 11 residues. The CDR3 protein is CASSRGFEQYF. CDR3 nucleotide sequence: TGTGCCAGCAGTCGTGGATTCGAGCAGTACTTC.

The sample holds a few counts of this clonotype. The chain recombines TRBV3-1 with TRBJ1-6, with D unclear. Trimming removed 6 bases from V and 6 bases from J, with 12 bases in between. This CDR3 contains 14 residues. Germline V gene data show CDR1 as LGHDT and CDR2 as YNNKEL (reference sequence). The CDR3 coding sequence is TGTGCCAGCAGTCTCAGAAGTTCTAATTCACCCCTCCACTTT. Its translation is CASSLRSSNSPLHF.

This clonotype has at least ten counts. This chain joins TRBV7-6 and TRBJ2-1; TRBD2 agrees at 9 bases. Germline V gene sequence: CDR1 SGHVS, CDR2 FNYEAQ. V shed 1 base, J shed 15 bases, and the junction held 10 bases outside the gene matches. The CDR3 is 14 amino acids. The CDR3 DNA follows: TGTGCCAGCAGCTTAGACATTAGCGGGAGTGGAATGTTCTTC. Protein: CASSLDISGSGMFF.

There are many counts of this clonotype. The rearrangement joins TRBV6-1 to TRBJ1-6; 7 positions agree with TRBD1. The germline V gene has CDR1 MNHNS and CDR2 SASEGT. After removal of 0 bases from V and 4 bases from J, the junction contained 3 bases not matched to a gene. The CDR3 is made up of 16 amino acids. The CDR3 loop is CASSEAGTEYNSPLHF. The CDR3, as DNA: TGTGCCAGCAGTGAAGCCGGGACAGAGTATAATTCACCCCTCCACTTT.

The chain has TRBV5-1 and TRBJ2-3, with 8 bases lining up with TRBD1. This CDR3 spans 14 amino acids. Germline CDR1 is SGHRS and CDR2 is YFSETQ. V gave up 4 bases and J gave up 1 base; unmatched junction bases: 2. The CDR3 DNA reads TGCGCCAGCAGCGGACAGGGTGGCACAGATACGCAGTATTTT. It encodes CASSGQGGTDTQYF. The full variable domain, its missing parts supplied by reference TRBV5-1 and TRBJ2-3, is KAGVTQTPRYLIKTRGQQVTLSCSPISGHRSVSWYQQTPGQGLQFLFEYFSETQRNKGNFPGRFSGRQFSNSRSEMNVSTLELGDSALYLCASSGQGGTDTQYFGPGTRLTVL.

The CDR3 DNA reads as TGTGCCAGCATCCCTCGGGCGTTTGGTAGCACAGATACGCAGTATTTT. Its translation is CASIPRAFGSTDTQYF. This sequence joins TRBV7-2 and TRBJ2-3; D ambiguous. CDR3 length: 16 amino acids. V was cut by 7 bases and J by 0 bases, with 17 bases left in between. Germline CDR1 is SGHTA and CDR2 is FQGNSA. Together with reference TRBV7-2 and TRBJ2-3, the CDR3 gives the full variable domain: GAGVSQSPSNKVTEKGKDVELRCDPISGHTALYWYRQSLGQGLEFLIYFQGNSAPDKSGLPSDRFSAERTGGSVSTLTIQRTQQEDSAVYLCASIPRAFGSTDTQYFGPGTRLTVL.

This chain links TRBV5-5 with TRBJ2-3, with D possibly matching TRBD1 (6 bases). V lost 0 bases and J lost 3, with 14 bases in between. The CDR3 covers 16 residues. The V gene's germline CDR1 is SGHKS and CDR2 YYEKEE (reference sequence). CDR3 sequence reads: CASSLGLRGRTDTQYF. The CDR3 coding sequence is TGTGCCAGCAGCTTGGGCCTCAGGGGTCGGACAGATACGCAGTATTTT.

This clonotype was counted many times. CDR3 nucleotide sequence: TGTGCCAGCAGTGCTCTCGAAAAACTGTTTTTT. The encoded protein is CASSALEKLFF. The rearrangement uses TRBV25-1 and TRBJ1-4; D is unresolved. V shed 4 bases and J shed 8 bases, with 5 bases lying between them. The germline V gene encodes CDR1 MGHDK and CDR2 SYGVNS. The CDR3 has 11 amino acids.

This clonotype was seen at least ten times. CDR3 sequence: CASSRESSYNEQFF. The CDR3 DNA sequence: TGTGCCAGCAGCCGGGAGTCCTCTTACAATGAGCAGTTCTTC. The V gene is TRBV5-4, the J gene TRBJ2-1; perhaps TRBD2 as D (6 bases). V was cut by 4 bases and J by 4 bases, with 12 bases left in between. The CDR3 loop spans 14 amino acids. The germline CDR1 and CDR2 sequences are SGHNT and YYREEE (reference sequence).

The gene calls are TRBV21-1 and TRBJ2-1. TRBV21-1 is deemed a pseudogene. This CDR3 is built from 9 residues. CDR3 in amino acids: CASSNEQFF. Written as DNA, the CDR3 is TGTGCCAGCAGTAATGAGCAGTTCTTC.

This clonotype was counted only a few times. The V gene is TRBV14, the J gene TRBJ2-1, with D possibly TRBD1 on 6 matching bases. The germline V and J ends were trimmed by 0 bases and 6 bases, with 12 bases remaining between them. The germline CDR1 and CDR2 sequences are SGHDN and FVKESK. CDR3 size: 15 residues. CDR3 loop: CASSQEGDIRNEQFF. Written as DNA, the CDR3 is TGTGCCAGCAGCCAAGAAGGGGACATCCGCAATGAGCAGTTCTTC. Combining the CDR3 with reference TRBV14 and TRBJ2-1 gives the whole variable domain EAGVTQFPSHSVIEKGQTVTLRCDPISGHDNLYWYRRVMGKEIKFLLHFVKESKQDESGMPNNRFLAERTGGTYSTLKVQPAELEDSGVYFCASSQEGDIRNEQFFGPGTRLTVL.

This clonotype was detected ten times or more. The chain has TRBV29-1 and TRBJ1-1, with no clear D. This CDR3 is built from 14 residues. Germline V gene data show CDR1 as SQVTM and CDR2 as ANQGSEA. V was cut by 5 bases and J by 0 bases, with 13 bases left in between. CDR3 residues: CSVLVPGLNTEAFF. The CDR3 nucleotides read TGCAGCGTTCTGGTCCCAGGCTTGAACACTGAAGCTTTCTTT. The full variable domain, rest sourced from reference TRBV29-1 and TRBJ1-1, is SAVISQKPSRDICQRGTSLTIQCQVDSQVTMMFWYRQQPGQSLTLIATANQGSEATYESGFVIDKFPISRPNLTFSTLTVSNMSPEDSSIYLCSVLVPGLNTEAFFGQGTRLTVV.

This clonotype has at least ten counts. CDR3 sequence (DNA): TGTGCCAGCTCACCCTCTGGTCTAGCGGGTCCCAATGAGCAGTTCTTC. Amino acid sequence: CASSPSGLAGPNEQFF. The chain links TRBV18 to TRBJ2-1; TRBD2 agrees at 8 bases. This CDR3 comprises 16 residues. V dropped 3 bases and J dropped 6; count of bases not matched to a gene: 10. Germline V CDR1 and CDR2: KGHSH, LQKENI.

This clonotype appeared many times. The chain uses TRBV4-2 and TRBJ1-1; no definite D call. The CDR3 length is 14 residues. Between the trimmed V and J ends, which lost 0 bases and 1 base, there was a span of 6 bases. Germline V CDR1 and CDR2: LGHNA, YNFKEQ. The CDR3 DNA reads TGTGCCAGCAGCCAAGATTTGTCGAACACTGAAGCTTTCTTT. Encoded protein: CASSQDLSNTEAFF.

This clonotype was counted only a few times. The chain recombines TRBV6-4 with TRBJ2-2; possible D gene TRBD1, 6 bases. Between the trimmed V and J ends, which lost 4 bases and 3 bases, there was a span of 9 bases. This CDR3 spans 14 amino acids. Germline assignment: CDR1 MRHNA and CDR2 SNTAGT. For the CDR3, the DNA is TGTGCCAGCAGTGGACAGGTAGACACCGGGGAGCTGTTTTTT. Translation: CASSGQVDTGELFF.

This clonotype has a handful of counts. J is TRBJ1-3 and V is TRBV6-1; 9 bases align to TRBD1. V trimming: 7 bases; J trimming: 7 bases; junction bases outside the gene matches: 8. Per germline, CDR1 MNHNS and CDR2 SASEGT. This CDR3 is built from 14 residues. The DNA for the CDR3 is TGTGCCAGCACCCGCCCCGGACAGGGGAACACCATATATTTT. Translation: CASTRPGQGNTIYF.

This clonotype was found many times. V gene TRBV18 combines with J gene TRBJ1-5; the match to TRBD1 covers 7 bases. The CDR3 runs 14 residues. The germline V gene has CDR1 KGHSH and CDR2 LQKENI. The ends lost 4 bases at V and 5 bases at J; junction bases unmatched: 5. CDR3 in amino acids: CASSREGGDQPQHF. CDR3 bases: TGTGCCAGCTCACGAGAAGGGGGCGATCAGCCCCAGCATTTT.

There are a few counts of this clonotype. This rearrangement joins TRBV6-5 to TRBJ1-5, with D perhaps matching TRBD1 (6 bases). V was pared by 1 base and J by 1 base, with 14 bases between. Per germline, CDR1 MNHEY and CDR2 SVGAGI. The CDR3 spans 17 residues. The CDR3 nucleotides read TGTGCCAGCAGTTACTTCCTGGGGGGCGAGAGCAATCAGCCCCAGCATTTT. This translates into CASSYFLGGESNQPQHF.